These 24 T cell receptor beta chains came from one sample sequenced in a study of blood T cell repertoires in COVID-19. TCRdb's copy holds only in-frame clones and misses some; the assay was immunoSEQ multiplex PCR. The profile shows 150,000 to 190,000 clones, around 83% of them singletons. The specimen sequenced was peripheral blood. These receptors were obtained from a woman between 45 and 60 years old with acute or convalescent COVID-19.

CDR3 sequence: CASSSLAGYTEAFF. The CDR3 DNA reads TGTGCCAGCAGCTCACTGGCGGGTTACACTGAAGCTTTCTTT. The chain couples TRBV9 to TRBJ1-1; D uncertain. Germline V gene data show CDR1 as SGDLS and CDR2 as YYNGEE. V gave up 4 bases and J gave up 3 bases, with 13 bases separating them. There are 14 residues in the CDR3.

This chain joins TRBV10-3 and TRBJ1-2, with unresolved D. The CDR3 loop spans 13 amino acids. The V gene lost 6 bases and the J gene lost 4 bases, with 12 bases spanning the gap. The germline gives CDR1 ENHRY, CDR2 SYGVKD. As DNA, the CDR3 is TGTGCCATCAGCCCGGGAGGAACCTATGGCTACACCTTC. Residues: CAISPGGTYGYTF.

The CDR3, as DNA: TGTGCCAGCAGCTTCGTAAACTATGGCTACACCTTC. This sequence encodes CASSFVNYGYTF. The chain combines TRBV5-5 with TRBJ1-2; D is ambiguous. CDR3 length equals 12 residues. V lost 2 bases to trimming and J lost 2 bases, with 4 bases between them. The germline gives CDR1 SGHKS, CDR2 YYEKEE (reference sequence).

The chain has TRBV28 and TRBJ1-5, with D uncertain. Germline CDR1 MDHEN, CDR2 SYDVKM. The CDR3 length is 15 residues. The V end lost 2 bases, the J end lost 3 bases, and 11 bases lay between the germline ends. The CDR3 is CASSLKRGFNQPQHF. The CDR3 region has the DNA TGTGCCAGCAGTTTAAAAAGAGGCTTCAATCAGCCCCAGCATTTT.

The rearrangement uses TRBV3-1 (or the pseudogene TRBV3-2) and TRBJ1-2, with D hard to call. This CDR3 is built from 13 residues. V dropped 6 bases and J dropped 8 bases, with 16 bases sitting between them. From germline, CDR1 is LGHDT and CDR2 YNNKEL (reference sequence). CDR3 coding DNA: TGTGCCAGCAGGGCCTTGACCTCGGGAGGCTACACCTTC. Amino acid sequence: CASRALTSGGYTF.

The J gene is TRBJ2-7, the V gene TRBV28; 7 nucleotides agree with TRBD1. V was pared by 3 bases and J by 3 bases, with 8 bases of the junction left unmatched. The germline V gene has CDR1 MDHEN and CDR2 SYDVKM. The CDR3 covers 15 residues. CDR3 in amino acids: CASSLAGQVSYEQYF. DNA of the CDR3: TGTGCCAGCAGTTTGGCCGGACAGGTCAGCTACGAGCAGTACTTC. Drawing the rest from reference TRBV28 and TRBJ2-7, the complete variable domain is DVKVTQSSRYLVKRTGEKVFLECVQDMDHENMFWYRQDPGLGLRLIYFSYDVKMKEKGDIPEGYSVSREKKERFSLILESASTNQTSMYLCASSLAGQVSYEQYFGPGTRLTVT.

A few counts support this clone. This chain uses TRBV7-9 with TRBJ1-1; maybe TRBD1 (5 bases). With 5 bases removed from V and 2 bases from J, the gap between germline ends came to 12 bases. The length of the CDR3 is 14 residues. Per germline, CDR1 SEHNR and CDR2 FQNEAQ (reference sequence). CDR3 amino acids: CASSPARVNTEAFF. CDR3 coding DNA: TGTGCCAGCAGCCCAGCCAGGGTTAACACTGAAGCTTTCTTT.

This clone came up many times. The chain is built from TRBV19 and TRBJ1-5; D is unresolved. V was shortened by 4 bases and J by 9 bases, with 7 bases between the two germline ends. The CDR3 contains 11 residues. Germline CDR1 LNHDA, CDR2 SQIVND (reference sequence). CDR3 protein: CASSTSGPQHF. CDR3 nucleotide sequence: TGTGCCAGTAGTACTTCGGGGCCCCAGCATTTT.

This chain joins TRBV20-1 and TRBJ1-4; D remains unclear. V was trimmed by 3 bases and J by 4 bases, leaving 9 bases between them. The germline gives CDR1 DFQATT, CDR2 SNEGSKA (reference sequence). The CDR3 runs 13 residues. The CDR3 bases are TGCAGTGCTAGTGCCAGGCTTAATGAAAAACTGTTTTTT. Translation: CSASARLNEKLFF.

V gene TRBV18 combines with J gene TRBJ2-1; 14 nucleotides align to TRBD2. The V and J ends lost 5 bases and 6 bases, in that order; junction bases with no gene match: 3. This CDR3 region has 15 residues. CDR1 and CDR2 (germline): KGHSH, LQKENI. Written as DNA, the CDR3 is TGTGCCAGCTCAGTGACTAGCGGGAGGGGCAATGAGCAGTTCTTC. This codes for CASSVTSGRGNEQFF.

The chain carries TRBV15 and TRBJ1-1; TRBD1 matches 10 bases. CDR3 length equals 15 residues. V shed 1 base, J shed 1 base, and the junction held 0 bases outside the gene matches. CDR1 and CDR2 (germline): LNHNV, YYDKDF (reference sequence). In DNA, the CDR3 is TGTGCCACCAGCAGAGGGGACAGGGGGAACACTGAAGCTTTCTTT. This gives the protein CATSRGDRGNTEAFF.

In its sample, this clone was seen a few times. CDR3 sequence (DNA): TGTGCCAGCAGGCTGGGACTAGCGGGAGTCAATGAGCAGTTCTTC. Translating gives CASRLGLAGVNEQFF. The chain carries TRBV28 and TRBJ2-1, with 14 bases identical to TRBD2. The trim removed 6 bases at V and 6 bases at J, leaving 4 bases unmatched. CDR1 MDHEN and CDR2 SYDVKM come from the germline V gene. The CDR3 totals 15 residues.

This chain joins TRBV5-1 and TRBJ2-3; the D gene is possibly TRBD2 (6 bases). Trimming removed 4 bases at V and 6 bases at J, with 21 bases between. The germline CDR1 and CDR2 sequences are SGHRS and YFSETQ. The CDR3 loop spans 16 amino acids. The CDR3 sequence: CASSRSGRSNPDTQYF. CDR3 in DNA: TGCGCCAGCAGCCGATCCGGGAGATCCAATCCGGATACGCAGTATTTT.

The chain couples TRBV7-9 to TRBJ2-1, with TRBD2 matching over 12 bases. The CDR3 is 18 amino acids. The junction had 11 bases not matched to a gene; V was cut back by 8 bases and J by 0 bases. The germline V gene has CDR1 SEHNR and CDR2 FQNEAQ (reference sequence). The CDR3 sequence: CASQKTSGGWSSYNEQFF. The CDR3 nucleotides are TGTGCCAGCCAAAAGACTAGCGGGGGCTGGAGCTCCTACAATGAGCAGTTCTTC.

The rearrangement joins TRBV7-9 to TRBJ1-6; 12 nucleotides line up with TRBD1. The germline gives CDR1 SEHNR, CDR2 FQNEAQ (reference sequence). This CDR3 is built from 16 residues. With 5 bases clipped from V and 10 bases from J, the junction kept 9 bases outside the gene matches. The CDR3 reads CASSPTGQGARSPLHF. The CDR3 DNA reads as TGTGCCAGCAGCCCGACGGGACAGGGGGCTAGATCACCCCTCCACTTT.

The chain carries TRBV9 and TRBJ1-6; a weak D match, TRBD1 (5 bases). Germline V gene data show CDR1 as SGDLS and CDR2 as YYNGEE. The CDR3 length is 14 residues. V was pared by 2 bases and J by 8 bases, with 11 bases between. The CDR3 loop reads CASSVSGFDSPLHF. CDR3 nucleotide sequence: TGTGCCAGCAGCGTTTCAGGGTTTGATTCACCCCTCCACTTT.

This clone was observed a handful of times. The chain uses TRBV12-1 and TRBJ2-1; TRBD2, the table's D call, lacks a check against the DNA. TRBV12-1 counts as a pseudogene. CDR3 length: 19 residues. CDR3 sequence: CASSFGFPKGGGAINEQFF. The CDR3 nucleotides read TGTGCCAGCAGCTTTGGCTTCCCTAAGGGCGGGGGGGCCATTAATGAGCAGTTCTTC.

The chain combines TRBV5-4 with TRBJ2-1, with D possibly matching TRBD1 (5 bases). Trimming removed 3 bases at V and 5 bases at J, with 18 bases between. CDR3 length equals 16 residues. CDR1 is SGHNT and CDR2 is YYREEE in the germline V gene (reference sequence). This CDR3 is CASSSSQGLRDNEQFF. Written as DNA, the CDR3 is TGTGCCAGCAGCTCCTCTCAGGGTCTACGTGACAATGAGCAGTTCTTC.

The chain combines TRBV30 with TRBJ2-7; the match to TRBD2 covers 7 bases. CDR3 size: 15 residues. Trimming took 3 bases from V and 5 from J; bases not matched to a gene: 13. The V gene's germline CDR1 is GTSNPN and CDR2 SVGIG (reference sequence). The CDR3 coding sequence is TGTGCCTGGAGAAGTTGGGGGGAGGGCCTGGACGAGCAGTACTTC. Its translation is CAWRSWGEGLDEQYF.

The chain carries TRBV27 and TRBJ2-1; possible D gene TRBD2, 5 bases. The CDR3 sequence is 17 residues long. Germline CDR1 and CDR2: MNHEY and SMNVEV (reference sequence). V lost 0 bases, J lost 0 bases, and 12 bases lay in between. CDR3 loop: CASSLSRGLGSYNEQFF. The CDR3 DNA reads TGTGCCAGCAGTTTATCCCGAGGGTTGGGCTCCTACAATGAGCAGTTCTTC.

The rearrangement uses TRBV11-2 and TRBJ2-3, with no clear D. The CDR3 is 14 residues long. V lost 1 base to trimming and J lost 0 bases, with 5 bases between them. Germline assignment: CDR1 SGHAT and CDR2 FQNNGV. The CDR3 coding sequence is TGTGCCAGCAGCTTAGGCGTAAGCACAGATACGCAGTATTTT. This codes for CASSLGVSTDTQYF.

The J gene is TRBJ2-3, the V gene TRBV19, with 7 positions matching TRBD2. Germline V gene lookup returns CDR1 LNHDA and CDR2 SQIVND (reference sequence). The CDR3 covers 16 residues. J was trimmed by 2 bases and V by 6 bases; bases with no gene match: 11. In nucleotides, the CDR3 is TGTGCCAGTAGCCAAGGATCGACTAGCTACACAGATACGCAGTATTTT. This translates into CASSQGSTSYTDTQYF.

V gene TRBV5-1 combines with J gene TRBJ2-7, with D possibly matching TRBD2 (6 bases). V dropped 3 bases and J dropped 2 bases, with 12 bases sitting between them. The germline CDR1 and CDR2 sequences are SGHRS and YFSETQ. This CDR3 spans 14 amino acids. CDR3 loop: CASSSASVTYEQYF. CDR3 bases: TGCGCCAGCAGCTCCGCTAGCGTCACCTACGAGCAGTACTTC.

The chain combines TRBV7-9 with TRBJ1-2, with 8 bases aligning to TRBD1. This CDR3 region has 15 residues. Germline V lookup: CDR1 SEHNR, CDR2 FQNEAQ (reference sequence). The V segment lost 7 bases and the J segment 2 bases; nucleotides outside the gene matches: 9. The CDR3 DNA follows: TGTGCCAGCACCGTTTTACAGGGGGAGAACTATGGCTACACCTTC. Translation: CASTVLQGENYGYTF.